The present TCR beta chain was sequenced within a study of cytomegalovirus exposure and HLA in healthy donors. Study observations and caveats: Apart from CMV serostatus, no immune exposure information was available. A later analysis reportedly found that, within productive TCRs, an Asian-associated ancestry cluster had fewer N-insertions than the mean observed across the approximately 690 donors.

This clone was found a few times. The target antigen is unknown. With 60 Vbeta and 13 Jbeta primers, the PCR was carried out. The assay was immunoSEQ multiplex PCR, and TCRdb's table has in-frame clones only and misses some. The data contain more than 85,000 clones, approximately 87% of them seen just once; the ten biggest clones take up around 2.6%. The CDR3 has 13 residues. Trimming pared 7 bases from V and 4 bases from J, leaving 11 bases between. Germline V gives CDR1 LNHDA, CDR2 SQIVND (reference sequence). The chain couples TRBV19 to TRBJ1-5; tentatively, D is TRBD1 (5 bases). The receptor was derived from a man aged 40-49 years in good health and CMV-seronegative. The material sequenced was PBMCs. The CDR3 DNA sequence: TGTGCCAGTACCCGACAGACGAATCAGCCCCAGCATTTT. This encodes CASTRQTNQPQHF.